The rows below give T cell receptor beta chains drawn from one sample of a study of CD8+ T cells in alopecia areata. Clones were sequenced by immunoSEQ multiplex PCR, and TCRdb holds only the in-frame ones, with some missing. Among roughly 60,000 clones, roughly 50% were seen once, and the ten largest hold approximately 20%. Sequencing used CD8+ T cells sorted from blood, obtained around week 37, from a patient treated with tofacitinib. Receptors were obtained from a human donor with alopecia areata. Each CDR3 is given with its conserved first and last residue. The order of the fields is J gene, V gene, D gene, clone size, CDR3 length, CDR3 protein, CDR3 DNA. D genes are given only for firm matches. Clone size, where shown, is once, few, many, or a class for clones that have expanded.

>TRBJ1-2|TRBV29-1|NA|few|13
CSVEATSSYGYTF
TGCAGCGTTGAGGCCACTTCGTCCTATGGCTACACCTTC
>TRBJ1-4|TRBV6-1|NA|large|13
CASSEGESEKLFF
TGTGCCAGCAGTGAAGGGGAATCCGAAAAACTGTTTTTT
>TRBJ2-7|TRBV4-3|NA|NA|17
CASSPKGGGGRTYEQYF
TGCGCCAGCAGCCCTAAGGGAGGGGGAGGCCGAACCTACGAGCAGTACTTC
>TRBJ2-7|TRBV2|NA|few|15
CASSRGDISLYEQYF
TGTGCCAGCAGCCGCGGGGACATCAGCTTATACGAGCAGTACTTC
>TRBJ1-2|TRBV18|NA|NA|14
CASSPLYRVGGYTF
TGTGCCAGCTCACCACTCTACAGGGTCGGAGGCTACACCTTC
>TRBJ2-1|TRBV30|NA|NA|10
CAWGVNEQFF
TGTGCCTGGGGCGTAAATGAGCAGTTCTTC
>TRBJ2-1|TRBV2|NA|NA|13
CASSESLGHEQFF
TGTGCCAGCAGTGAATCCCTGGGCCATGAGCAGTTCTTC
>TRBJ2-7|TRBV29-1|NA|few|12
CSVVFGGAEQYF
TGCAGCGTTGTCTTTGGAGGGGCCGAGCAGTACTTC
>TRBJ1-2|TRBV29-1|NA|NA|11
CSVEQGTGYTF
TGCAGCGTTGAGCAGGGGACGGGCTACACCTTC
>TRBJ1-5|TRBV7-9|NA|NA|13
CASSDTGIQPQHF
TGTGCCAGCAGCGATACAGGGATTCAGCCCCAGCATTTT
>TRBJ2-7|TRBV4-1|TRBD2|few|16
CASSELLAGERYEQYF
TGCGCCAGCAGCGAACTCCTAGCGGGAGAGCGCTACGAGCAGTACTTC
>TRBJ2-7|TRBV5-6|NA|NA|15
CASSATTAGRDEQYF
TGTGCCAGCAGCGCCACTACCGCGGGAAGGGACGAGCAGTACTTC
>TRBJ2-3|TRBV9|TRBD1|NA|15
CASSVEGQGADTQYF
TGTGCCAGCAGCGTAGAGGGACAGGGAGCAGATACGCAGTATTTT
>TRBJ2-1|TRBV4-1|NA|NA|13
CASSPGLHNEQFF
TGCGCCAGCAGCCCCGGACTACACAATGAGCAGTTCTTC
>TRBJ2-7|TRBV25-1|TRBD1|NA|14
CASSEGTGAYEQYF
TGTGCCAGCAGTGAAGGTACAGGGGCCTACGAGCAGTACTTC
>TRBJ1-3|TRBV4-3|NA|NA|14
CASSLGTTGNTIYF
TGCGCCAGCAGCCTCGGGACTACTGGAAACACCATATATTTT
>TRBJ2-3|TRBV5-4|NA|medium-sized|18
CASSLAWETGATTDTQYF
TGTGCCAGCAGCTTGGCATGGGAAACGGGGGCGACCACAGATACGCAGTATTTT
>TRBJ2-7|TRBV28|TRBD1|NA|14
CASSRLTGENEQYF
TGTGCCAGCAGTCGCCTGACAGGGGAAAACGAGCAGTACTTC
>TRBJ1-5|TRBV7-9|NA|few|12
CASSSPSGPQHF
TGTGCCAGCAGCTCCCCCAGCGGTCCCCAGCATTTT
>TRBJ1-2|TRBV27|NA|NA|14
CASSFGGHGYGYTF
TGTGCCAGCAGTTTCGGGGGTCATGGCTATGGCTACACCTTC
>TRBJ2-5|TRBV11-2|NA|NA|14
CASSTGQLLETQYF
TGTGCCAGCAGCACCGGACAGCTCCTCGAGACCCAGTACTTC
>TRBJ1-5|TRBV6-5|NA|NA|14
CASSYRPDNQPQHF
TGTGCCAGCAGTTACCGGCCAGACAATCAGCCCCAGCATTTT
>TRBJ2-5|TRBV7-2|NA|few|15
CASSLAEDNQETQYF
TGTGCCAGCAGCTTAGCGGAGGACAACCAAGAGACCCAGTACTTC